These 26 T cell receptor beta chains were all obtained from the same sample, sequenced in a study of CD8 T cells in ankylosing spondylitis. Overall study results and limits: Characteristic, it appeared, of ankylosing spondylitis blood was a TCR beta motif of seven or eight highly homologous variants.

The antigens of these receptors remain unknown. In TCRdb, the 5' RACE reads were re-called with MiXCR into one record per CDR3 protein. The sample contains over 450,000 distinct CDR3 sequences, approximately 12% of which appear only once. The sample taken for sequencing was blood, either unsorted or a sorted T cell fraction (not recorded which). The origin of the receptors is a male donor with ankylosing spondylitis.

V gene TRBV25-1 combines with J gene TRBJ2-1; 12 nucleotides line up with TRBD2. CDR1 and CDR2 from the germline V gene are MGHDK and SYGVNS. The CDR3 contains 16 residues. J was trimmed by 8 bases and V by 5 bases; bases with no gene match: 10. The DNA of the CDR3 is TGTGCCAGCAGTCCGCGGCCTAGCGGGAGGGCCGATGAGCAGTTCTTC. Its protein is CASSPRPSGRADEQFF.

The V call is TRBV5-4, the J call TRBJ2-7; unclear D gene. Germline lookup yields CDR1 SGHNT and CDR2 YYREEE (reference sequence). V lost 4 bases, J lost 3 bases, and 14 bases lay in between. The CDR3 is 14 amino acids. As DNA, the CDR3 is TGTGCCAGCAGCGCCATAGGGTCTTACTACGAGCAGTACTTC. It yields the protein CASSAIGSYYEQYF.

This clonotype was detected ten times or more. The CDR3 here is CASSLAVQGWNEQFF. The CDR3 nucleotides read TGTGCCAGCAGCTTGGCGGTCCAGGGTTGGAATGAGCAGTTCTTC. The chain joins TRBV5-5 to TRBJ2-1, with a weak D call TRBD1 (5 bases). Between the trimmed V and J ends, which lost 0 bases and 7 bases, there was a span of 14 bases. Germline assignment: CDR1 SGHKS and CDR2 YYEKEE (reference sequence). The CDR3 is 15 amino acids. The whole variable domain, filled in from reference TRBV5-5 and TRBJ2-1, reads DAGVTQSPTHLIKTRGQQVTLRCSPISGHKSVSWYQQVLGQGPQFIFQYYEKEERGRGNFPDRFSARQFPNYSSELNVNALLLGDSALYLCASSLAVQGWNEQFFGPGTRLTVL.

This clonotype has just a few counts. The chain is built from TRBV20-1 and TRBJ2-1, with 9 bases aligning to TRBD2. This CDR3 spans 16 amino acids. V lost 5 bases, J lost 2 bases, and 10 bases stayed unmatched. The germline V gene has CDR1 DFQATT and CDR2 SNEGSKA (reference sequence). CDR3 sequence reads: CSAPSYSSGTYNEQFF. In DNA, the CDR3 is TGCAGTGCTCCTTCTTATTCTAGCGGGACCTACAATGAGCAGTTCTTC.

This rearrangement joins TRBV6-2 or TRBV6-3 to TRBJ1-1, with TRBD1 matching over 8 bases. V was clipped by 3 bases and J by 0 bases; unmatched bases: 12. Germline V gene sequence: CDR1 MNHEY, CDR2 SVGEGT. CDR3 size: 18 residues. Here the CDR3 reads CASSYTSGTGEMNTEAFF. CDR3 DNA sequence: TGTGCCAGCAGTTATACATCCGGGACAGGAGAAATGAACACTGAAGCTTTCTTT.

This chain connects TRBV3-1 to TRBJ1-1; D possibly corresponds to TRBD1 (5 bases). This CDR3 has 14 amino acids. The germline V gene has CDR1 LGHDT and CDR2 YNNKEL (reference sequence). Trimming shortened V by 1 base and J by 4 bases, and 10 bases separated the two germline ends. In nucleotides, the CDR3 is TGTGCCAGCAGCCAAGGGGCAGGGACCACTGAAGCTTTCTTT. Translating it yields CASSQGAGTTEAFF.

This clonotype was detected only a few times. The chain links TRBV20-1 to TRBJ2-1; tentative D call: TRBD1 (6 bases). V shed 6 bases and J shed 7 bases, with 28 bases lying between them. In germline, CDR1 is DFQATT, CDR2 SNEGSKA (reference sequence). There are 17 residues in the CDR3. CDR3 sequence (DNA): TGCAGTGCCATATCCTGGGACATGGTTAACCGTGAGAATGAGCAGTTCTTC. This encodes CSAISWDMVNRENEQFF.

J is TRBJ2-1 and V is TRBV11-2, with TRBD2 matching over 11 bases. The junction had 9 bases not matched to a gene; V was cut back by 5 bases and J by 9 bases. The CDR3 sequence is 15 residues long. Germline V CDR1 and CDR2: SGHAT, FQNNGV. CDR3 in DNA: TGTGCCAGCAGCAAGACTAGCGGGGTAAATGCTGAGCAGTTCTTC. This translates into CASSKTSGVNAEQFF. Filled out from reference TRBV11-2 and TRBJ2-1, the complete variable domain reads EAGVAQSPRYKIIEKRQSVAFWCNPISGHATLYWYQQILGQGPKLLIQFQNNGVVDDSQLPKDRFSAERLKGVDSTLKIQPAKLEDSAVYLCASSKTSGVNAEQFFGPGTRLTVL.

This chain links TRBV2 with TRBJ1-2; D might be TRBD1 (6 bases). This CDR3 spans 13 amino acids. Per the germline V gene, CDR1 is SNHLY and CDR2 is FYNNEI. Trimming pared 4 bases from V and 6 bases from J, leaving 12 bases between. The CDR3 nucleotides read TGTGCCAGCAGTGTCGGTCAGGGGAATGGCTACACCTTC. Translated, it gives CASSVGQGNGYTF.

This clonotype has ten or more counts. The chain recombines TRBV10-3 with TRBJ1-5, with D unclear. Germline CDR1 reads ENHRY; CDR2 reads SYGVKD. This CDR3 contains 13 residues. The V end lost 3 bases, the J end lost 6 bases, and 9 bases lay between the germline ends. CDR3 loop: CAISERGLQPQHF. In DNA form, the CDR3 reads TGTGCCATCAGTGAACGAGGGCTTCAGCCCCAGCATTTT.

The rearrangement uses TRBV6-1 and TRBJ2-7, with D tentatively TRBD1 (5 bases). Trimming removed 6 bases at V and 7 bases at J, with 22 bases between. The CDR3 runs 15 residues. Germline CDR1 is MNHNS and CDR2 is SASEGT. CDR3 protein: CASRAGSSRLSEQYV. Here the CDR3 DNA reads TGTGCCAGCAGGGCAGGGTCCTCTAGGTTGTCTGAGCAGTACGTC.

This clonotype was found many times. The gene calls are TRBV6-1 and TRBJ2-7, with 9 bases lining up with TRBD2. This CDR3 region has 12 residues. V lost 6 bases to trimming and J lost 3 bases; unmatched junction nucleotides: 0. Germline CDR1 reads MNHNS; CDR2 reads SASEGT. CDR3 in DNA: TGTGCCAGCAGGACTAGCGGCTACGAGCAGTACGTC. It specifies CASRTSGYEQYV.

The rearrangement links TRBV30 to TRBJ1-1; 8 nucleotides match TRBD1. This CDR3 spans 13 amino acids. V lost 1 base to trimming and J lost 4 bases; unmatched junction nucleotides: 2. CDR1 and CDR2 (germline): GTSNPN, SVGIG (reference sequence). CDR3 amino acids: CAWSATGGTEAFF. CDR3 DNA sequence: TGTGCCTGGAGTGCCACAGGGGGCACTGAAGCTTTCTTT. Variable domain in full (rest from reference TRBV30 and TRBJ1-1): SQTIHQWPATLVQPVGSPLSLECTVEGTSNPNLYWYRQAAGRGLQLLFYSVGIGQISSEVPQNLSASRPQDRQFILSSKKLLLSDSGFYLCAWSATGGTEAFFGQGTRLTVV.

This clonotype has more than one count but fewer than ten. The chain couples TRBV24-1 to TRBJ2-5; 11 bases align to TRBD2. Germline V CDR1 and CDR2: KGHDR, SFDVKD. J lost 5 bases, V lost 7 bases, and 5 bases had no gene match. The CDR3 has 14 amino acids. CDR3 DNA sequence: TGTGCCACCAGCCCGGGACTAGCGGAGGAGACCCAGTACTTC. Encoded protein: CATSPGLAEETQYF.

The chain has TRBV20-1 and TRBJ2-2; D unresolved. The germline V and J ends were trimmed by 0 bases and 2 bases, with 10 bases remaining between them. From germline, CDR1 is DFQATT and CDR2 SNEGSKA (reference sequence). The CDR3 loop spans 15 amino acids. CDR3 bases: TGCAGTGCTAGAGATCCCGAGCTCAACACCGGGGAGCTGTTTTTT. As protein: CSARDPELNTGELFF.

This clonotype was found many times. V is TRBV9 and J is TRBJ2-2, with D perhaps matching TRBD2 (6 bases). Trimming shortened V by 2 bases and J by 6 bases, and 11 bases separated the two germline ends. The length of the CDR3 is 14 residues. CDR1 is SGDLS and CDR2 is YYNGEE in the germline V gene. The DNA of the CDR3 is TGTGCCAGCAGCGTGACGGGGGTATCCGGGGAGCTGTTTTTT. Residues: CASSVTGVSGELFF.

This clonotype was detected only a few times. The rearrangement uses TRBV5-6 and TRBJ2-6; the D is unclear. The CDR3 length is 15 residues. Looked up from germline, CDR1 is SGHDT and CDR2 is YYEEEE. V gave up 0 bases and J gave up 0 bases, with 4 bases separating them. The CDR3 DNA is TGTGCCAGCAGCTTGGACCTCTCTGGGGCCAACGTCCTGACTTTC. Translating it yields CASSLDLSGANVLTF. Looking up the rest from reference TRBV5-6 and TRBJ2-6 gives the full variable domain: DAGVTQSPTHLIKTRGQQVTLRCSPKSGHDTVSWYQQALGQGPQFIFQYYEEEERQRGNFPDRFSGHQFPNYSSELNVNALLLGDSALYLCASSLDLSGANVLTFGAGSRLTVL.

This clonotype has more than one count but fewer than ten. The chain recombines TRBV11-2 with TRBJ1-1, with D maybe TRBD1 (5 bases). V was trimmed by 0 bases and J by 9 bases, leaving 11 bases between them. The CDR3 covers 13 residues. Germline assignment: CDR1 SGHAT and CDR2 FQNNGV. The CDR3 coding sequence is TGTGCCAGCAGCTTAGATAGGACATTCCAAGCTTTCTTT. Its translation is CASSLDRTFQAFF.

V usage is TRBV3-1 and J usage is TRBJ2-7; the D is unclear. This CDR3 has 19 residues. V was cut by 0 bases and J by 2 bases, with 23 bases left in between. Looked up from germline, CDR1 is LGHDT and CDR2 is YNNKEL (reference sequence). CDR3 sequence: CASSQENPVTNENPYEQYF. The CDR3 DNA is TGTGCCAGCAGCCAAGAAAACCCCGTGACGAATGAGAATCCCTACGAGCAGTACTTC.

This clonotype was counted at least ten times. The chain uses TRBV4-1 and TRBJ2-3; no firm D call. Trimming cost V 0 bases and J 2 bases, with 12 bases left between them. There are 16 residues in the CDR3. CDR1 and CDR2 from the germline V gene are MGHRA and YSYEKL. In nucleotides, the CDR3 is TGCGCCAGCAGCCAAGAGGGTCCCAAGGTCACAGATACGCAGTATTTT. It is translated as CASSQEGPKVTDTQYF.

The V call is TRBV12-3 or TRBV12-4, the J call TRBJ2-3; the D is unclear. V dropped 1 base and J dropped 4 bases, with 12 bases sitting between them. The CDR3 covers 15 residues. The CDR3 coding sequence is TGTGCCAGCAGTTTAGTCGTGGGGTCCGCAGATACGCAGTATTTT. Protein sequence: CASSLVVGSADTQYF.

V and J are TRBV24-1 and TRBJ2-1, with D uncertain. The V gene lost 4 bases and the J gene lost 2 bases, with 11 bases spanning the gap. CDR3 length: 15 amino acids. Germline CDR1 and CDR2: KGHDR and SFDVKD. CDR3 DNA: TGTGCCACCAGTGAATCCCGTCCTACCTACAATGAGCAGTTCTTC. Translated, it gives CATSESRPTYNEQFF.

J is TRBJ2-1 and V is TRBV20-1; D is perhaps TRBD1 or TRBD2 (5 bases each). The CDR3 sequence is 15 residues long. The germline V gene encodes CDR1 DFQATT and CDR2 SNEGSKA (reference sequence). Trimming pared 6 bases from V and 0 bases from J, leaving 15 bases between. The CDR3 loop is CSATRDPGSYNEQFF. In nucleotides, the CDR3 is TGCAGTGCAACTCGGGACCCGGGCTCCTACAATGAGCAGTTCTTC.

This clonotype was found a few times. V gene TRBV2 combines with J gene TRBJ1-1; 7 nucleotides line up with TRBD1. CDR1 is SNHLY and CDR2 is FYNNEI in the germline V gene. The CDR3 consists of 13 residues. V trimming: 0 bases; J trimming: 10 bases; junction bases outside the gene matches: 5. The CDR3 here is CASSEAAGGRAFF. Written as DNA, the CDR3 is TGTGCCAGCAGTGAAGCGGCAGGGGGTCGAGCTTTCTTT.

DNA of the CDR3: TGCAGTGCTAGAGTCGGGTCAGGAGCCAGCACAGATACGCAGTATTTT. It codes for CSARVGSGASTDTQYF. The chain links TRBV20-1 to TRBJ2-3, with D uncertain. This CDR3 has 16 amino acids. Germline V gene lookup returns CDR1 DFQATT and CDR2 SNEGSKA (reference sequence). V was trimmed by 1 base and J by 0 bases, leaving 14 bases between them.

The genes are TRBV15 and TRBJ2-5; 9 bases agree with TRBD1. CDR3 size: 15 residues. CDR1 is LNHNV and CDR2 is YYDKDF in the germline V gene (reference sequence). The V segment lost 0 bases and the J segment 3 bases; nucleotides outside the gene matches: 2. The CDR3 loop reads CATSREWTGEETQYF. Written as DNA, the CDR3 is TGTGCCACCAGCAGAGAGTGGACAGGGGAAGAGACCCAGTACTTC.